The 9 T cell receptor beta chains below come from one sample, sequenced in a study of Ad26.COV2.S vaccination and SARS-CoV-2 variants. Treatment: over 15 received Ad26.COV2.S at low or high dose, single or two shots; several received placebo; per-sample allocation not given. Material that was analyzed had been drawn on day 63 after the first vaccine or placebo injection. Some clones are missing from TCRdb's copy, which holds only in-frame ones; the method was immunoSEQ multiplex PCR. The table lists about 420,000 clones, around nine tenths of them singletons. The source material was peripheral blood, sampled in a trial of Ad26.COV2.S vaccine versus placebo. The receptors derive from a person aged 18-65 years who received the Ad26.COV2.S COVID-19 vaccine or a placebo.

This clone occurred once. The chain uses TRBV7-8 and TRBJ1-3; 7 nucleotides match TRBD1. CDR1 SGHVS and CDR2 FQNEAQ come from the germline V gene. The CDR3 runs 16 residues. Germline trimming cut 5 bases from V and 1 base from J; bases unmatched to any gene: 8. The CDR3, as DNA: TGTGCCAGCAGCACCCGACAGGGAGGGTCTGGAAACACCATATATTTT. Amino acids: CASSTRQGGSGNTIYF.

A remark on this clone: This same CDR3 is encoded by further DNA sequences in the sample. J is TRBJ2-1 and V is TRBV28; the match to TRBD1 covers 9 bases. V shed 9 bases, J shed 4 bases, and the junction held 4 bases outside the gene matches. Germline-derived CDR1 and CDR2 are MDHEN and SYDVKM. This CDR3 comprises 13 residues. As DNA, the CDR3 is TGTGCCAGTAAGGGACAGGGTTACAATGAGCAGTTCTTC. It codes for CASKGQGYNEQFF.

J is TRBJ2-3 and V is TRBV6-6; 8 positions match TRBD1. CDR1 is MNHNY, CDR2 SVGAGI, per germline (reference sequence). V lost 4 bases and J lost 4; bases outside the gene matches: 4. This CDR3 has 14 residues. CDR3: CASSWTGIADTQYF. In nucleotides, the CDR3 is TGTGCCAGCAGTTGGACAGGGATTGCAGATACGCAGTATTTT.

The genes are TRBV4-3 and TRBJ2-3; D remains unclear. The CDR3 runs 15 residues. Germline loops: CDR1 LGHNA, CDR2 YSLEER. Deletions cut 0 bases from V and 2 bases from J, with 9 bases between. The CDR3: CASSQEPSSTDTQYF. The CDR3 DNA follows: TGCGCCAGCAGCCAAGAACCATCCTCCACAGATACGCAGTATTTT.

The J gene is TRBJ1-2, the V gene TRBV5-6; D is possibly TRBD1 (5 bases). Between the trimmed V and J ends, which lost 1 base and 8 bases, there was a span of 12 bases. Germline V gene data show CDR1 as SGHDT and CDR2 as YYEEEE. The CDR3 extends over 13 amino acids. The CDR3 DNA follows: TGTGCCAGCAGCTTGATCGGGGCGAGGGGCTACACCTTC. Its protein is CASSLIGARGYTF.

The J gene is TRBJ2-3, the V gene TRBV7-2, with 11 bases matching TRBD1. The CDR3 covers 16 residues. J lost 3 bases, V lost 5 bases, and 7 bases had no gene match. Germline-derived CDR1 and CDR2 are SGHTA and FQGNSA. CDR3 sequence reads: CASSTRTGGGTDTQYF. The CDR3 DNA reads as TGTGCCAGCAGCACGAGGACAGGGGGCGGGACAGATACGCAGTATTTT.

This sequence joins TRBV7-2 and TRBJ2-7; TRBD2 agrees at 8 bases. CDR1 and CDR2 from the germline V gene are SGHTA and FQGNSA. V lost 3 bases to trimming and J lost 4 bases; unmatched junction nucleotides: 5. The CDR3 is 14 amino acids. CDR3: CASSFQRGPYEQYF. CDR3 DNA: TGTGCCAGCAGCTTCCAGCGGGGGCCTTACGAGCAGTACTTC.

The V gene is TRBV19, the J gene TRBJ1-5, with a possible D match to TRBD1 (5 bases). The CDR3 spans 17 residues. Between the trimmed V and J ends, which lost 5 bases and 4 bases, there was a span of 21 bases. Germline V lookup: CDR1 LNHDA, CDR2 SQIVND (reference sequence). In DNA form, the CDR3 reads TGTGCCAGTAGTGCACTTTTCAGGGATGGGGCGAATCAGCCCCAGCATTTT. This sequence encodes CASSALFRDGANQPQHF.

The J gene is TRBJ2-2, the V gene TRBV19, with 14 bases fitting TRBD2. Looked up from germline, CDR1 is LNHDA and CDR2 is SQIVND (reference sequence). CDR3 length: 17 residues. V dropped 5 bases and J dropped 4; count of bases not matched to a gene: 6. CDR3 coding DNA: TGTGCCAGTAGTCTCCGGGGACTAGCGGGGGCCACCGGGGAGCTGTTTTTT. Translated: CASSLRGLAGATGELFF.